This note documents a single T cell receptor beta chain sequence. This clonotype appeared a few times. The antigen it binds to is not known. No qualities accompany the bases; no much larger clone lies one base away. The approximately 41 donors, aged about 6 to 100 years, were systemically healthy Caucasian individuals from Russia. Each donor gave 8 to 10 milliliters of peripheral blood, collected into EDTA-treated Vacutainer tubes. Ficoll-Paque density-gradient centrifugation was used to isolate PBMCs, with at least 6.5 million obtained per sample. Trizol reagent was used to extract total RNA from PBMCs, with at least 5.5 micrograms per sample. Naive CD45RAhigh/CD27high T cell percentages were measured by flow cytometry on a PBMC aliquot from every donor. This sample stems from a study of blood T cells in healthy people across ages (dated by TCRdb to 2014 to 2015). With regard to the full study: In model experiments, template switching captured roughly one uniquely barcoded TCR beta cDNA molecule for every two T cells. For two donors (one aged 18 to 29 and one aged 80 or older), the study analyzed two additional independent replicas of 1 million unique cDNA reads from the same blood draw. Donors were grouped into four age groups: young (average roughly 15 years), middle-aged (39), aged (about 60) and long-lived (82). To track age-related changes in TCR beta repertoire diversity, the study relied on deep sequencing normalized with unique cDNA molecular identifiers. Donors of different ages were randomly distributed across sequencing lanes to avoid experimental bias. General conclusions and limits of the study: Conclusive comparison of naive and antigen-experienced compartments was prevented by the profiling of bulk unsorted PBMCs. Estimates of total diversity based on one million sequenced T cells were considered lower bounds and underestimates. Observed TCR beta diversity per million T cells fell roughly linearly with age, and a significant reduction was already apparent by age about 43. The percentage of naive T cells measured by flow cytometry correlated strongly with observed TCR beta diversity. The CMV infection status of donors was not known, potentially confounding age-related changes in expanded clonotypes. Compared with the aged group, the long-lived group had more naive CD4+ T cells, fewer expanded clones and increased TCR diversity, suggesting age selection.

Library prep was done by 5' RACE. Data came from an Illumina HiSeq 2500. The second PCR ran for roughly 7 to 12 cycles and used a J-beta primer mix along with a sample-barcoded 5' primer. Each TCR beta cDNA molecule received a unique molecular identifier from a template-switch 5' adaptor carrying 12 random nucleotides. At least 3 million CDR3-containing paired-end reads were obtained from each sample. First-strand cDNA was synthesized from all RNA with the Mint cDNA synthesis kit, primed by a TRBC-specific oligonucleotide. All cDNA was treated with uracil-DNA glycosylase and then went through a first 18-cycle PCR with the universal primers M1SS and BC2_uni_R. Per the authors' processing: For normalization, 1 million high-quality reads were randomly selected from each sample, with every read carrying a distinct molecular identifier. Reads sharing molecular identifiers were discarded rather than binned into consensus sequences. MiTCR, run with a Q25 quality threshold and the strictest error-elimination algorithm, handled CDR3 identification, clonotype clustering and error correction. A nonparametric unseen species model with Euler transformation was used to estimate a lower bound on total TCR beta diversity. TCRdb itself trimmed the public reads at Q25 with fastp, ran MiXCR and retained productive beta chains. CDR3 protein duplicates are merged, each entry listing the most common genes and DNA. TCRdb assigned the V and J calls; the authors' analysis was not used. This sample gives around 1,700,000 distinct CDR3 sequences in total; roughly 30% of them show up just once. 7.7% of the sample goes to the ten largest clones.

According to the germline V gene, CDR1 reads SNHLY and CDR2 reads FYNNEI. The CDR3 contains 13 residues, cysteine and phenylalanine counted. Just CDR3 DNA is preserved here, 39 bases in frame from base 1. V is clipped by 6 bases and J by 7 bases, and the sequence between their germline boundaries is 15 bases long. Specimen: blood. The source is a woman in her twenties or thirties in good health. This sequence uses TRBV2 and TRBJ1-2, and perhaps TRBD1 as D gene, on 5 matching bases. Read as DNA, the sequence is TGTGCCAGCAGCACGGGACGGTTCGGTGGCTACACCTTC. It is translated as CASSTGRFGGYTF.